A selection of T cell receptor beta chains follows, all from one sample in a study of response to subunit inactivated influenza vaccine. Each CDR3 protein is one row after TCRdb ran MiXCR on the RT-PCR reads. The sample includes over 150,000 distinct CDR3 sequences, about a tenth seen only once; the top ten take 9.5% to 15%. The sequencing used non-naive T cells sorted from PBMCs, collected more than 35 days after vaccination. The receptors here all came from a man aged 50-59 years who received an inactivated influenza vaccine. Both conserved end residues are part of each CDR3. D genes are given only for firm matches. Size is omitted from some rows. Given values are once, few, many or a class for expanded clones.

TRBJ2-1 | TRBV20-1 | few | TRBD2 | CSVGREGYEQFF | TGCAGTGTCGGGAGGGAGGGCTATGAGCAGTTCTTC
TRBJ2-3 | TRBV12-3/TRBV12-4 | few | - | CASSSADTQYF | TGTGCCAGCAGCTCGGCAGATACGCAGTATTTT
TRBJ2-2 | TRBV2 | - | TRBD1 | CASSYGQGGSGELFF | TGTGCCAGCAGCTACGGACAGGGAGGTTCCGGGGAGCTGTTTTTT
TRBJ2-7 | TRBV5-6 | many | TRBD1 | CASSPLTGGGSYEQYF | TGTGCCAGCAGTCCTTTGACAGGGGGAGGCTCCTACGAGCAGTACTTC
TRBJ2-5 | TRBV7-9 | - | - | CASSKSGGAKETQYF | TGTGCCAGCAGCAAGAGTGGGGGGGCAAAAGAGACCCAGTACTTC
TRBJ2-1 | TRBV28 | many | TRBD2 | CASIGGTSYNEQFF | TGTGCCAGCATCGGGGGGACCTCCTACAATGAGCAGTTCTTC
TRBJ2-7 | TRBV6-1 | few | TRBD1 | CASSVNRGEQYF | TGTGCCAGCAGTGTAAACAGGGGCGAGCAGTACTTC
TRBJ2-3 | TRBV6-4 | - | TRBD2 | CASSEGRGGTDTQYF | TGTGCCAGCAGTGAAGGGCGGGGGGGTACAGATACGCAGTATTTT
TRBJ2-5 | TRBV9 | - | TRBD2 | CASSAHLAGDGETQYF | TGTGCCAGCAGCGCACACCTAGCGGGAGACGGAGAGACCCAGTACTTC
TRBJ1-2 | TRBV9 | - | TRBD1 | CASSVEGTGLRGYTF | TGTGCCAGCAGCGTAGAAGGGACAGGACTTCGTGGCTACACCTTC
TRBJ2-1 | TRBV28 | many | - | CASSLGGTAYNEQFF | TGTGCCAGCAGTTTAGGCGGGACAGCCTACAATGAGCAGTTCTTC
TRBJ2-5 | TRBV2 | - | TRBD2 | CASTPLAARETQYF | TGTGCCAGCACCCCACTAGCGGCTCGGGAGACCCAGTACTTC
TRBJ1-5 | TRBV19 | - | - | CASNNRDGDIQPQHF | TGTGCCAGTAACAACCGGGACGGCGACATACAGCCCCAGCATTTT
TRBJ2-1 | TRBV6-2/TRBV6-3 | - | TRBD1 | CASSRRTGSSYNEQFF | TGTGCCAGCAGCCGAAGGACAGGGAGCTCCTACAATGAGCAGTTCTTC
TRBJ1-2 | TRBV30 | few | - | CAWVKQEDAAGYTF | TGTGCCTGGGTTAAACAGGAGGATGCAGCTGGCTACACCTTC
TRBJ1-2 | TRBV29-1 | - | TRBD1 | CSVDLQGNYGYTF | TGCAGCGTTGACCTACAGGGGAACTATGGCTACACCTTC
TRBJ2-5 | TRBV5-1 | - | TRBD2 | CASSSGLAGAQETQYF | TGCGCCAGCAGCTCGGGACTAGCGGGAGCCCAGGAGACCCAGTACTTC
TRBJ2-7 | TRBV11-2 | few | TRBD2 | CASSPGLDGPYEQYF | TGTGCCAGCAGCCCAGGACTAGATGGGCCCTACGAGCAGTACTTC
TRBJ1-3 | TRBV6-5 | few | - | CASSYSTPGNSGNTIYF | TGTGCCAGCAGTTACTCAACGCCAGGCAACTCTGGAAACACCATATATTTT
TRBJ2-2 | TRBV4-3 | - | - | CASSQAENTGELFF | TGCGCCAGCAGCCAAGCAGAGAACACCGGGGAGCTGTTTTTT
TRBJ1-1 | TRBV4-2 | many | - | CASSQEGAMNTEAFF | TGTGCCAGCAGCCAAGAGGGGGCCATGAACACTGAAGCTTTCTTT
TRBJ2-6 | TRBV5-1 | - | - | CASSLTGSSGANVLPF | TGCGCCAGCAGCTTGACCGGGTCCTCTGGGGCCAACGTCCTGCCTTTC
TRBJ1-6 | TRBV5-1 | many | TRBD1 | CASSLGAGQGGYGSPLHF | TGCGCCAGCAGCTTGGGGGCCGGACAGGGGGGTTATGGTTCACCCCTCCACTTT
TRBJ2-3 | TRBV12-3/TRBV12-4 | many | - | CATRWGGGTDTQYF | TGTGCCACACGCTGGGGGGGCGGGACAGATACGCAGTATTTT
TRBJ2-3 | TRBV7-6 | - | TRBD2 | CASSLLSAGPSDTQYF | TGTGCCAGCAGCTTATTATCAGCGGGGCCCAGCGATACGCAGTATTTT
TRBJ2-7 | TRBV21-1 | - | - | CASSNGSYEQYF | TGTGCCAGCAGCAACGGCAGCTACGAGCAGTACTTC
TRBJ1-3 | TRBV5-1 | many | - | CASSLGSSGNTIYF | TGCGCCAGCAGCTTGGGCAGCTCTGGAAACACCATATATTTT
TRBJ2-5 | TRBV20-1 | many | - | CSAKIRGLQETQYF | TGCAGTGCTAAGATTCGCGGGTTACAAGAGACCCAGTACTTC
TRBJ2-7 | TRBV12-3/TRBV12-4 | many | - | CASSLDPYAYEQYF | TGTGCCAGCAGTTTGGACCCCTACGCCTACGAGCAGTACTTC
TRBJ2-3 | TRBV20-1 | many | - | CSAGISRDTQYF | TGCAGTGCCGGGATTTCTAGGGATACGCAGTATTTT
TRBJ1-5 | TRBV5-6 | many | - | CASSSQGGGNQPQHF | TGTGCCAGCAGCTCCCAGGGAGGCGGCAATCAGCCCCAGCATTTT
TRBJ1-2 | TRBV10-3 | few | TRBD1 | CASTATGANYGYTF | TGTGCCTCAACTGCGACAGGGGCTAACTATGGCTACACCTTC
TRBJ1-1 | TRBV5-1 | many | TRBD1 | CASYPGQGARTEAFF | TGCGCCAGTTACCCGGGACAGGGGGCGAGAACTGAAGCTTTCTTT
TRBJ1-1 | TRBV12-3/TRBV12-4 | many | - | CASSPGHQNTEAFF | TGTGCCAGCAGCCCGGGACACCAGAACACTGAAGCTTTCTTT
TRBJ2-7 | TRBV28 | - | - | CASSLLGALYEQYF | TGTGCCAGCAGTTTATTAGGGGCCCTCTACGAGCAGTACTTC
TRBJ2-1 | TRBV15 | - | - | CATSSWGHSSYNEQFF | TGTGCCACCAGCAGCTGGGGCCACAGCTCCTACAATGAGCAGTTCTTC
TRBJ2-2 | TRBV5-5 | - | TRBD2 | CASSAGLAVGELFF | TGTGCCAGCAGCGCGGGACTAGCGGTCGGGGAGCTGTTTTTT
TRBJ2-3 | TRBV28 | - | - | CAIFPGAPPDTQYF | TGTGCCATTTTTCCGGGAGCTCCACCAGATACGCAGTATTTT
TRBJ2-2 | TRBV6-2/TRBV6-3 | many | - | CASSFANTGELFF | TGTGCCAGCAGTTTCGCGAACACCGGGGAGCTGTTTTTT
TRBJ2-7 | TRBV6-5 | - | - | CASSRGPREQYF | TGTGCCAGCAGCAGGGGACCCCGAGAGCAGTACTTC
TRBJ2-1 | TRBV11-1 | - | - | CASSLSTVLLGDEQFF | TGTGCCAGCAGCTTATCGACAGTCCTCCTTGGCGATGAGCAGTTCTTC
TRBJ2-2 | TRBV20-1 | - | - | CSARQNTGELFF | TGCAGTGCTAGACAGAACACCGGGGAGCTGTTTTTT
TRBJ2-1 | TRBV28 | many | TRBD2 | CASRGRGYNEQFF | TGTGCCAGCAGAGGGCGGGGGTACAATGAGCAGTTCTTC
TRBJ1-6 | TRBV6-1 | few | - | CASSSPGRGWGPLHF | TGTGCCAGCAGTAGCCCAGGGAGGGGATGGGGACCCCTCCACTTT
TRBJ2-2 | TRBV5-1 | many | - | CASSLGGTGELFF | TGCGCCAGCAGCTTGGGGGGCACCGGGGAGCTGTTTTTT
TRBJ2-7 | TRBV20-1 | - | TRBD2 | CSARPGTSGTWGEQYF | TGCAGTGCTAGGCCCGGGACTAGCGGAACGTGGGGCGAGCAGTACTTC
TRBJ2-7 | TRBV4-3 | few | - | CASSQDGESSYEQYF | TGCGCCAGCAGCCAAGATGGTGAGAGCTCCTACGAGCAGTACTTC
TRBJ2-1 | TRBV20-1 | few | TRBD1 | CSARERTGASLNKQFF | TGCAGTGCTAGAGAGCGGACAGGGGCATCTCTTAATAAGCAGTTCTTC
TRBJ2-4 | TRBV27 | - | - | CASSSTGAFNIQYF | TGTGCCAGCAGTTCTACAGGTGCATTCAACATTCAGTACTTC
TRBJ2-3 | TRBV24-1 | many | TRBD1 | CATSDWTGVTDTQYF | TGTGCCACCAGTGATTGGACAGGGGTGACAGATACGCAGTATTTT
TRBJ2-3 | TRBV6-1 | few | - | CASRGGGLGTDTQYF | TGTGCCAGCAGGGGTGGGGGCCTTGGCACAGATACGCAGTATTTT
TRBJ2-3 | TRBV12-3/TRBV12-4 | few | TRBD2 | CASSDGGEWTDTQYF | TGTGCCAGCAGTGACGGGGGGGAGTGGACAGATACGCAGTATTTT
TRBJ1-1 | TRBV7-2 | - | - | CASCLGGGNTEAFF | TGTGCCAGCTGCTTAGGAGGGGGAAACACTGAAGCTTTCTTT
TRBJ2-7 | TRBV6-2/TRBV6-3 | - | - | CASSFEIYEQYF | TGTGCCAGCAGTTTCGAGATCTACGAGCAGTACTTC
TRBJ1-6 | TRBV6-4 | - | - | CASSAGTNNSPLHF | TGTGCCAGCAGTGCGGGGACAAATAATTCACCCCTCCACTTT
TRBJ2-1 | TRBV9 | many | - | CASSPREGLGHEQFF | TGTGCCAGCAGCCCAAGAGAGGGTTTGGGCCATGAGCAGTTCTTC